The table lists the clone carrying this T cell receptor beta chain with a few counts. These data come from a study of T-cell memory formation after mild COVID-19. About the study: Clusters were largely donor specific.

V lost 1 base and J 2 bases, leaving 9 bases between the germline ends. The CDR3 is made up of 15 amino acids. One entry per CDR3 protein results from TCRdb running MiXCR on the 5' RACE reads. Of 200,000 or so distinct CDR3 sequences in the sample, approximately 20% were seen once. Sequenced: PBMCs or a T cell subset sorted from them (not recorded which). This clonotype originated in an adult woman who had mild COVID-19 (a few samples of this study predate the infection). Cell type and time point are not known. The V gene is TRBV12-3 or TRBV12-4, the J gene TRBJ1-5; D gene ambiguous. The CDR3 region is CASSLGQAGNQPQHF. The CDR3 DNA is TGTGCCAGCAGTTTAGGTCAGGCAGGCAATCAGCCCCAGCATTTT.